The clone carrying this T cell receptor beta chain was seen only a few times. Its specificity is not known. The data belong to a study of blood T cells in healthy people across ages. The use of a sample-barcoded 5' primer and a J-beta primer mix characterized a second PCR of roughly 7 to 11 cycles. Each cDNA molecule received a tag from a template-switch adaptor that had 12 random nucleotides. TCRdb re-called the 5' RACE reads through MiXCR, storing one row per CDR3 protein. Of hundreds of thousands of distinct CDR3 sequences in the sample, around 24% were seen once. The study's findings and limits: Per million T cells, TCR beta diversity dropped roughly linearly as age increased.

This same sample was also part of a study on T cells of mothers and their children. Per that study: More than 5 children and their three healthy Caucasian mothers were the donors.

The sequencing input was blood. The receptor was derived from a boy between 10 and 17 years old in good health.

The CDR3 DNA reads as TGTGCCAGCAGTTCCTATGGGACGGACGAGCAGTACTTC. Protein: CASSSYGTDEQYF. This chain connects TRBV28 to TRBJ2-5; the D gene could be TRBD1 or TRBD2 (5 bases each). TRBJ2-7 matches the DNA end more closely, so the J call is doubtful. The CDR3 has 13 residues. Germline V gene sequence: CDR1 MDHEN, CDR2 SYDVKM.